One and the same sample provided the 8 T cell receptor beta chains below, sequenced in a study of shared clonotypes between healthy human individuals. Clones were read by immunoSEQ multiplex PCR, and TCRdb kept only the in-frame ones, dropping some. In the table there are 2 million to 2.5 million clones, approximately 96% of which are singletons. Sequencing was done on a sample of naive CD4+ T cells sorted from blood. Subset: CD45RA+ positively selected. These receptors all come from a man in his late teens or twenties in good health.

DNA for the CDR3: TGTGCCTGGAGTGGGCAGGGGGCAGGTGAAAAACTGTTTTTT. Protein product: CAWSGQGAGEKLFF. The V and J genes are TRBV30 and TRBJ1-4; 8 nucleotides agree with TRBD1. V was clipped by 1 base and J by 7 bases; unmatched bases: 5. CDR3 length equals 14 residues. Germline values: CDR1 GTSNPN, CDR2 SVGIG (reference sequence).

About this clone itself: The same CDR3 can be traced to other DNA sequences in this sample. In DNA, the CDR3 is TGCGCCAGCAGCTTGGACAGGGCAAACACTGAAGCTTTCTTT. It codes for CASSLDRANTEAFF. The chain links TRBV5-1 to TRBJ1-1; D is possibly TRBD1 (6 bases). CDR3 length equals 14 residues. Germline assignment: CDR1 SGHRS and CDR2 YFSETQ. The V gene lost 0 bases and the J gene lost 2 bases, with 8 bases spanning the gap.

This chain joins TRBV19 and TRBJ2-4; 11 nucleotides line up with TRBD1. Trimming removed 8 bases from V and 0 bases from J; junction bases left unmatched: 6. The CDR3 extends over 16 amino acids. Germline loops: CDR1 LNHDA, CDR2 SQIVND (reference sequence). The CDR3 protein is CASGDRGELAKNIQYF. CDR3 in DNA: TGTGCCAGTGGGGACAGGGGGGAACTAGCCAAAAACATTCAGTACTTC.

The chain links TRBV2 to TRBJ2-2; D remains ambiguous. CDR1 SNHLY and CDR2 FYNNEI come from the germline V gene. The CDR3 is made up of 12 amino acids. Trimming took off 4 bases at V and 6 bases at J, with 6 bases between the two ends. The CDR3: CASSVAAGELFF. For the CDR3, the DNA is TGTGCCAGCAGTGTTGCGGCCGGGGAGCTGTTTTTT.

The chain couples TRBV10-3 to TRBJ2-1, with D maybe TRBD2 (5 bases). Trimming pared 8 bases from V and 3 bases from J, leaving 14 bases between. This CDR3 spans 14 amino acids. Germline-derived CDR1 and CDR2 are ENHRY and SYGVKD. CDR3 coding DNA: TGTGCCATCCGGCGGGTAGGACTCTACAATGAGCAGTTCTTC. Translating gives CAIRRVGLYNEQFF.

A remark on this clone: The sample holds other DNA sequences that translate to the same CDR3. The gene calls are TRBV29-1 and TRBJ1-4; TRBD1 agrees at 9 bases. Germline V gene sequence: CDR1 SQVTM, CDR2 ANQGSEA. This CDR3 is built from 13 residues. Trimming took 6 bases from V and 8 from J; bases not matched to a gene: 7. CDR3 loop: CSVPGQGNEKLFF. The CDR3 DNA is TGCAGCGTGCCGGGACAGGGAAACGAAAAACTGTTTTTT.

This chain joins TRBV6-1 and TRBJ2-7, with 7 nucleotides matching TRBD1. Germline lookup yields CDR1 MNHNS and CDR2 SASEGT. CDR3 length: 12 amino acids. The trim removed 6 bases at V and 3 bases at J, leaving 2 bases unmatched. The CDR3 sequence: CASRGQSYEQYF. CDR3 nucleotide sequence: TGTGCCAGCAGGGGACAGAGCTACGAGCAGTACTTC.

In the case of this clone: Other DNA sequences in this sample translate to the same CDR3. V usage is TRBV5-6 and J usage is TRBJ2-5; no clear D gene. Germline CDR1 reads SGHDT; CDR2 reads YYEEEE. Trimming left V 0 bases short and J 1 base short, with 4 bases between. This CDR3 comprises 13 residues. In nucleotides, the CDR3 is TGTGCCAGCAGCTTGGGGATCCAAGAGACCCAGTACTTC. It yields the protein CASSLGIQETQYF.